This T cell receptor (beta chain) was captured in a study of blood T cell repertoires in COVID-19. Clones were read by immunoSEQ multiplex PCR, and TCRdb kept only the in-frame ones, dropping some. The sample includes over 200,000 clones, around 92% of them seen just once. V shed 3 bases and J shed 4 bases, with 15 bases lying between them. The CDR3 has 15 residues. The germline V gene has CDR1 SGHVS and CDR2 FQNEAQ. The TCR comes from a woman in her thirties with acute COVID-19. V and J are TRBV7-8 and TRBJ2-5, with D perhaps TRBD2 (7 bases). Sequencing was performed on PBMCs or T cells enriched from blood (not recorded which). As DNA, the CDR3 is TGTGCCAGCAGCTTGGAGGGGGGGAAGGGAGAGACCCAGTACTTC. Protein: CASSLEGGKGETQYF.